The entry below describes one T cell receptor (beta chain). This receptor's antigen is unknown. This sequence may be a read error, since a much larger clone differs from it by one base. No patient had received any treatment before thyroid surgery. The study retrospectively analysed patient clinical samples collected from about 2012 to 2018 using T-cell receptor beta sequencing. The germline V gene sets CDR1 to SQVTM and CDR2 to ANQGSEA. Trimming at the junction amounts to 3 bases on V and 7 bases on J, and the germline ends lie 17 bases apart. The CDR3 goes from the cysteine to the phenylalanine over 14 residues. Only the CDR3 portion is preserved as DNA: 42 bases, with reading frame beginning at the first base. The record originates from a study of metastatic and nonmetastatic thyroid tumors (dated by TCRdb to between 2020 and 2021). General notes on the study: For patients with malignant and with benign thyroid disease, the researchers compared repertoires between peripheral blood samples and tumor or nodule tissue samples. Overall study outcomes, separate from this receptor: TCR beta diversity was reported as significantly higher in malignant tumors than in benign nodules, in both blood and tumor samples.

To prepare the library, PCR was applied. Sequencing was carried out with an Illumina HiSeq 4000. The TCR beta-chain CDR3 region of each patient was profiled by high-throughput sequencing. The authors processed their data as follows. A classifier to discriminate distant-metastatic papillary thyroid cancer patients was built from CDR3 differences across clinicopathological groups. To measure repertoire diversity the researchers used the Shannon index, while the Morisita-Horn index served to gauge how similar the tumor and blood repertoires were. Clones were called with MiXCR by TCRdb after fastp trimmed the public reads at Q25, and only in-frame beta chains were retained. The V and J calls shown here were made by TCRdb, not taken from the authors' results. Within this sample are 25,000 to 35,000 clones, with 16% of them counted one time only. Over 3.5% of the sample is held by the ten biggest clonotypes.

Source material: blood. Recombination connected TRBV29-1 to TRBJ2-3; TRBD2 is possibly the D segment (5 matching bases). The sequence was obtained from a female donor with papillary thyroid cancer or a benign thyroid nodule (not recorded which). Some clones in this sample may be carry-over from other donors' samples. Here is the DNA: TGCAGCGTTGAGTTAGCGTCCCGCGGATATACGCAGTATTTT. It encodes CSVELASRGYTQYF.